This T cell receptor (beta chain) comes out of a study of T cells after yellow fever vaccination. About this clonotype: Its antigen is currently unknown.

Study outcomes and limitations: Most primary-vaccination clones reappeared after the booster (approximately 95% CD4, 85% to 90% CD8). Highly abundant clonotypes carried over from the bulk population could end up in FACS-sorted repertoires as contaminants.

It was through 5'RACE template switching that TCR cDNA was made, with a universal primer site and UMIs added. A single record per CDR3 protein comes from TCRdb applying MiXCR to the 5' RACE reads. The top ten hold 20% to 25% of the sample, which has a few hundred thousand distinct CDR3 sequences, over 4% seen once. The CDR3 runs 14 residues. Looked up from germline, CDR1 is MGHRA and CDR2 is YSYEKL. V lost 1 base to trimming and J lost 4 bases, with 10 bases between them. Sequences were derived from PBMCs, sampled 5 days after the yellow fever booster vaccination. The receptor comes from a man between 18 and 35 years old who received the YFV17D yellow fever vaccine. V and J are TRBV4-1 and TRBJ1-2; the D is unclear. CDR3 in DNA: TGCGCCAGCAGCCAAGTGGGGAAGTTCTATGGCTACACCTTC. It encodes CASSQVGKFYGYTF.